This TCR beta chain was recovered during a study of shared clonotypes between healthy human individuals. Into CD45RA+ naive and CD45RA-negative memory subsets, the CD4+ cells were split. Researchers ran the assay at a deep level. On sorted subsets, replicate PCRs used roughly 190 ng DNA, or roughly 30,000 T cell genomes. TCRdb's table, derived via immunoSEQ multiplex PCR, lists solely in-frame clones and lacks some. Of approximately 940,000 clones listed, over 60% are singletons. The receptor comes from a man in his late teens or twenties in good health. The sample consisted of memory CD4+ T cells sorted from blood. Documented subset: CD45RA-negative fraction.

CDR3: CASSGSRRGADTQYF. The CDR3, as DNA: TGTGCCAGCAGCGGTAGCCGCCGGGGGGCAGATACGCAGTATTTT. V is TRBV9 and J is TRBJ2-3; the match to TRBD2 covers 7 bases. J lost 4 bases, V lost 3 bases, and 8 bases had no gene match. The length of the CDR3 is 15 residues. In germline, CDR1 is SGDLS, CDR2 YYNGEE.